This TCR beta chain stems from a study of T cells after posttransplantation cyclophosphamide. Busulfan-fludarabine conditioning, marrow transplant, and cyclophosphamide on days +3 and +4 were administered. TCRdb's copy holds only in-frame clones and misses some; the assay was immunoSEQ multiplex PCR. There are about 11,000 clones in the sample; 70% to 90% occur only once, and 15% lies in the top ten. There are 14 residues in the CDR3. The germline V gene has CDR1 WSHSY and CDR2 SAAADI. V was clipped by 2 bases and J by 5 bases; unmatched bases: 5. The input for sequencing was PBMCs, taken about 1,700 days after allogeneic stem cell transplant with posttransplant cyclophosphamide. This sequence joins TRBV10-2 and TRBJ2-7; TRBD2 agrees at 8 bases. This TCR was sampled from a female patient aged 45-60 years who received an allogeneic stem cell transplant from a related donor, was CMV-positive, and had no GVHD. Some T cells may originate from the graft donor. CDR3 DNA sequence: TGCGCCAGCAGTGAGGCGGGGGGAAGGGACGAGCAGTACTTC. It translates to CASSEAGGRDEQYF.